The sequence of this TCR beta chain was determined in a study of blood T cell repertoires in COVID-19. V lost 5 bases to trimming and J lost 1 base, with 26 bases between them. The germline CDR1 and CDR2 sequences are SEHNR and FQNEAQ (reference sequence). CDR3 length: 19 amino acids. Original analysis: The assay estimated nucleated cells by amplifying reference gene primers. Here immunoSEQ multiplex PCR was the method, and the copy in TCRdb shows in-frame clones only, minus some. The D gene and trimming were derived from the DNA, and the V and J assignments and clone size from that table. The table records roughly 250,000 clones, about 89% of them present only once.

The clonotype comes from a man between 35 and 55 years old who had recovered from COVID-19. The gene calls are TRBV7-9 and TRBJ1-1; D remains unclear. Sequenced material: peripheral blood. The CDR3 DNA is TGTGCCAGCAGCCCCATCGGCGGCGGCAGGACTAACCCGAACACTGAAGCTTTCTTT. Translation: CASSPIGGGRTNPNTEAFF. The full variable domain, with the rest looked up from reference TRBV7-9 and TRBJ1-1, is DTGVSQNPRHKITKRGQNVTFRCDPISEHNRLYWYRQTLGQGPEFLTYFQNEAQLEKSRLLSDRFSAERPKGSFSTLEIQRTEQGDSAMYLCASSPIGGGRTNPNTEAFFGQGTRLTVV.